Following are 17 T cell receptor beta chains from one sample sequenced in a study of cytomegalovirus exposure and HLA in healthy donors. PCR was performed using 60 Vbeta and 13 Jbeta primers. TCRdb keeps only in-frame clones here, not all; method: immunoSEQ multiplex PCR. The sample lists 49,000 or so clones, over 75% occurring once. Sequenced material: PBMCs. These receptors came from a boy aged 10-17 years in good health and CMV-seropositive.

The chain's CDR3 is CASSRSAGDPNEQFF. CDR3 bases: TGTGCCAGCAGTCGTTCAGCGGGGGACCCCAATGAGCAGTTCTTC. The rearrangement uses TRBV2 and TRBJ2-1, with 8 bases matching TRBD2. Germline assignment: CDR1 SNHLY and CDR2 FYNNEI. The CDR3 loop spans 15 amino acids. Trimming at V came to 5 bases and at J to 6 bases, leaving 9 bases not matched to a gene. Full variable domain (outside the CDR3, taken from reference TRBV2 and TRBJ2-1): EPEVTQTPSHQVTQMGQEVILRCVPISNHLYFYWYRQILGQKVEFLVSFYNNEISEKSEIFDDQFSVERPDGSNFTLKIRSTKLEDSAMYFCASSRSAGDPNEQFFGPGTRLTVL.

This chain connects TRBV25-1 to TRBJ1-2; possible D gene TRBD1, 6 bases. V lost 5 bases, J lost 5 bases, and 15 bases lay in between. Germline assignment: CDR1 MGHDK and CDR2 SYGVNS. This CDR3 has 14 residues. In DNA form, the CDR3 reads TGTGCCAGCAGTCAAGGGGGAATTTCTTATGGCTACACCTTC. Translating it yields CASSQGGISYGYTF.

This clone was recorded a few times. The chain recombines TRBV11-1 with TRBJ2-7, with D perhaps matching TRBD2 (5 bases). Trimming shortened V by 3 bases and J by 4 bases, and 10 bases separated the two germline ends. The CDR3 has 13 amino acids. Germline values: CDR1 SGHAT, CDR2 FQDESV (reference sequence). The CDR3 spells CASSFEGPYEQYF. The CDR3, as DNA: TGTGCCAGCAGCTTTGAGGGCCCGTACGAGCAGTACTTC.

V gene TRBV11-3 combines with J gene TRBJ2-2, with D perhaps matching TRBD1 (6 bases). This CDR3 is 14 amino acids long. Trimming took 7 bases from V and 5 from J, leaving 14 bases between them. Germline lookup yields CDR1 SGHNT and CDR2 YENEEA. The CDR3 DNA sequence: TGTGCCAGCAAGGAGGCAGGGGAAACCGGGGAGCTGTTTTTT. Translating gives CASKEAGETGELFF.

The CDR3 spells CASSLLLAATDTQYF. The CDR3 coding sequence is TGTGCCAGCAGCTTGCTACTAGCGGCCACAGATACGCAGTATTTT. V gene TRBV5-5 combines with J gene TRBJ2-3, with 8 bases fitting TRBD2. This CDR3 is built from 15 residues. CDR1 is SGHKS, CDR2 YYEKEE, per germline (reference sequence). J gave up 2 bases and V 1 base, and 3 bases lay outside the gene matches.

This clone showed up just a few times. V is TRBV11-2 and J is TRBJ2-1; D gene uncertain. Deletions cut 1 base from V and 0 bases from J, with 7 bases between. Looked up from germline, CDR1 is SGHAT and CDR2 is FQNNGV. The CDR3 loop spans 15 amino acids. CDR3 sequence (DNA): TGTGCCAGCAGCTTAGTCACGGGCTCCTACAATGAGCAGTTCTTC. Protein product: CASSLVTGSYNEQFF.

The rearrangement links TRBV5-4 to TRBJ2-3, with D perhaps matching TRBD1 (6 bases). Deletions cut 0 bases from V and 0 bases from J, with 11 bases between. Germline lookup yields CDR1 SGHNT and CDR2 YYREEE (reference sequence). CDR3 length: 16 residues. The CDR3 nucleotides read TGTGCCAGCAGCTTGGCTACGGACAGAAGCACAGATACGCAGTATTTT. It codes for CASSLATDRSTDTQYF.

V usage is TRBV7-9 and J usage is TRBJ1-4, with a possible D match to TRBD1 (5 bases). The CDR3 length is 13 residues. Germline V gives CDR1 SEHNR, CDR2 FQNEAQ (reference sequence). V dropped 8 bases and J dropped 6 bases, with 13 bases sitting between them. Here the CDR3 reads CASSRGVDEKLFF. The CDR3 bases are TGTGCCAGCTCCCGGGGGGTTGATGAAAAACTGTTTTTT.

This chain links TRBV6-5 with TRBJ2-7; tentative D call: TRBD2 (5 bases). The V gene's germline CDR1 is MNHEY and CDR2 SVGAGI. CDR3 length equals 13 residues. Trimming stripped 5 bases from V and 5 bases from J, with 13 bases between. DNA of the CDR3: TGTGCCAGCAGTCCCCTGAGGGTTCACGAGCAGTACTTC. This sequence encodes CASSPLRVHEQYF.

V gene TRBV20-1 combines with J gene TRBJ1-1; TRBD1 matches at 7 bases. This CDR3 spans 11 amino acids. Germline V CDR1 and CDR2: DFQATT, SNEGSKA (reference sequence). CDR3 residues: CSAYSDREAFF. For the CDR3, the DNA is TGCAGCGCCTACTCGGACAGGGAAGCTTTCTTT.

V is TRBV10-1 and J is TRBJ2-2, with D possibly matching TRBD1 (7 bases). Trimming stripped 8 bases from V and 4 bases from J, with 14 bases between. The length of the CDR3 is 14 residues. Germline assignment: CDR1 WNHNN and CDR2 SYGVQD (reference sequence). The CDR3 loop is CASRRDRFTGELFF. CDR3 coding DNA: TGCGCCAGCCGGAGGGACAGATTCACCGGGGAGCTGTTTTTT.

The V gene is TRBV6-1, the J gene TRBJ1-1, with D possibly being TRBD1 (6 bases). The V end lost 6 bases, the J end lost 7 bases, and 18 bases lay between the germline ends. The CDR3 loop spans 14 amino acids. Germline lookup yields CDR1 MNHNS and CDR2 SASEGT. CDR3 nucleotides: TGTGCCAGCAGGGAACAGGGTTTTTACAGTGAAGCTTTCTTT. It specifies CASREQGFYSEAFF.

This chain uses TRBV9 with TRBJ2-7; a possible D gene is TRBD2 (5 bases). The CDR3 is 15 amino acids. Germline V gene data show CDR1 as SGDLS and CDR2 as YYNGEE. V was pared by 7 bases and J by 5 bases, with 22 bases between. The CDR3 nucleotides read TGTGCCAGCGGAGGTGAGGGCTCTGCTCTCAACGAGCAGTACTTC. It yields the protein CASGGEGSALNEQYF.

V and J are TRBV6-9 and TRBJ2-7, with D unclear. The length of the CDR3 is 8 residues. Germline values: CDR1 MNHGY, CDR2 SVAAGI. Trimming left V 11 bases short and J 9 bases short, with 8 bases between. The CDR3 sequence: CACHGQYF. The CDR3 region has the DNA TGTGCCTGCCACGGGCAGTACTTC.

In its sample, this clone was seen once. CDR3 protein: CASRDCGPKNIQYF. CDR3 nucleotides: TGTGCCAGCAGGGATTGCGGGCCCAAAAACATTCAGTACTTC. The chain couples TRBV21-1 to TRBJ2-4; the table's TRBD2 call for D was not verified on the DNA. TRBV21-1 is a pseudogene. This CDR3 is built from 14 residues.

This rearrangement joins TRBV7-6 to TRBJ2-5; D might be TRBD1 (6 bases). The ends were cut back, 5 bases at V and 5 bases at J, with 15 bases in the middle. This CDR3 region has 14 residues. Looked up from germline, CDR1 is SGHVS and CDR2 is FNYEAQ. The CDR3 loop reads CASSPQGAVETQYF. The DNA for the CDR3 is TGTGCCAGCAGCCCACAGGGTGCCGTGGAGACCCAGTACTTC.

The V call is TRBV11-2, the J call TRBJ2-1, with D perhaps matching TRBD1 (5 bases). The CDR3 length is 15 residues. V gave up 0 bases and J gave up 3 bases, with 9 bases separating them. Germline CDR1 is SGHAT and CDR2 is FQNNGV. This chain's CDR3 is CASSLDKGIYNEQFF. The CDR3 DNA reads TGTGCCAGCAGCTTAGATAAGGGGATCTACAATGAGCAGTTCTTC.